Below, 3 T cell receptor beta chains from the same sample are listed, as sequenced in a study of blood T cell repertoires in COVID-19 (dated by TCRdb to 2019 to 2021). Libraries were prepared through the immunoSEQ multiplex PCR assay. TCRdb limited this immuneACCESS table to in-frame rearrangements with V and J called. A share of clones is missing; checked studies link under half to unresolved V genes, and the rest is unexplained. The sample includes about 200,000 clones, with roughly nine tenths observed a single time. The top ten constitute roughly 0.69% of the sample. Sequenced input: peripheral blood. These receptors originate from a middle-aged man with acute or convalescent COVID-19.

The CDR3 loop is CASSFYYHTFYEQYF. The CDR3 region has the DNA TGTGCCAGCAGTTTTTACTATCATACTTTCTACGAGCAGTACTTC. This chain connects TRBV27 to TRBJ2-7; no clear D. This CDR3 comprises 15 residues. V lost 3 bases to trimming and J lost 3 bases, with 15 bases between them. The germline CDR1 and CDR2 sequences are MNHEY and SMNVEV (reference sequence).

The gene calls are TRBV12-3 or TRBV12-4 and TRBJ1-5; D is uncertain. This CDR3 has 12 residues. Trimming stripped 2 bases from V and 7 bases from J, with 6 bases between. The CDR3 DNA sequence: TGTGCCAGCAGTTTACTCGGGCAGCCCCAGCATTTT. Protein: CASSLLGQPQHF.

The CDR3 reads CASSLGGAGTDTQYF. CDR3 bases: TGTGCCAGCAGCTTAGGCGGGGCAGGCACAGATACGCAGTATTTT. The J gene is TRBJ2-3, the V gene TRBV11-2; the D gene is possibly TRBD2 (6 bases). The CDR3 has 15 residues. V lost 1 base, J lost 1 base, and 9 bases lay in between. The V gene's germline CDR1 is SGHAT and CDR2 FQNNGV.